This T cell receptor beta chain was retrieved from a study of PD-1 blockade in classical Hodgkin lymphoma. The wider study: Patients were treated with nivolumab at 3 mg/kg, and this was given intravenously every 2 weeks. The study's findings and limits: By C4D1, diversity of CD4+ TCRs had risen significantly, whereas that of CD8+ TCRs had not. Baseline TCR diversity was reportedly lower in newly diagnosed patients than healthy donors. The diversity seen at baseline in complete responders resembled that of newly diagnosed patients.

The CDR3 sequence is 16 residues long. Germline CDR1 and CDR2: SGHDT and YYEEEE. Trimming left V 4 bases short and J 4 bases short, with 17 bases between. Clones were read by immunoSEQ multiplex PCR, and TCRdb kept only the in-frame ones, dropping some. The top ten clones hold 32% of a sample with 30,000 to 35,000 clones, 80% to 90% of them seen once. Remarks on this clone: The antigen remains undetermined.

Every patient relapsed after autologous stem cell transplantation, and brentuximab vedotin exposure varied. Sample: peripheral blood mononuclear cells (PBMCs), taken at baseline. The chain joins TRBV5-6 to TRBJ2-2; D gene uncertain. The TCR originated in a human donor with classical Hodgkin lymphoma. CDR3 DNA: TGTGCCAGCAGCGACTCCCCGGGCCCCATCACCGGGGAGCTGTTTTTT. This translates into CASSDSPGPITGELFF.